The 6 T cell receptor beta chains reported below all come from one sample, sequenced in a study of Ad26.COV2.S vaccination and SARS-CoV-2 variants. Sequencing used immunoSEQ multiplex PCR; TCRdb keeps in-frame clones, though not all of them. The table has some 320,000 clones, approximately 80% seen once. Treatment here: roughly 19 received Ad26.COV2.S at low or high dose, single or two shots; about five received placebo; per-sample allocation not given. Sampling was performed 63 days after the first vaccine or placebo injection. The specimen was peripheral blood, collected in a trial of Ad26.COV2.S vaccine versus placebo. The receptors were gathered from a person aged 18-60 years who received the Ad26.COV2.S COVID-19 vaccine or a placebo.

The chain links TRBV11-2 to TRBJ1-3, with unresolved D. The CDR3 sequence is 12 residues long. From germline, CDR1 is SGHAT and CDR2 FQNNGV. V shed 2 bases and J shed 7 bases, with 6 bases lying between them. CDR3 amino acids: CASSLSTNTIYF. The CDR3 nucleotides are TGTGCCAGCAGCTTATCCACCAACACCATATATTTT.

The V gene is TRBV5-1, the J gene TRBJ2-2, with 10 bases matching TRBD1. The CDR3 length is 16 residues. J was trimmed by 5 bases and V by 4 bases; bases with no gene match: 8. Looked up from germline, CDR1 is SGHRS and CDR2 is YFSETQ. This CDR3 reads CASSSRQGARTGELFF. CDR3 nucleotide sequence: TGCGCCAGCAGCAGTCGACAGGGGGCGAGGACCGGGGAGCTGTTTTTT.

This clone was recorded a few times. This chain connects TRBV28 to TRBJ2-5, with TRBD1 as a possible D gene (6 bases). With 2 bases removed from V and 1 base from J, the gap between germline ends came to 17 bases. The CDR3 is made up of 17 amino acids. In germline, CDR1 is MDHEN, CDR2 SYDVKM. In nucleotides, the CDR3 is TGTGCCAGCAGTTTACCTTCGCACAGGGTGGGCCAAGAGACCCAGTACTTC. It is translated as CASSLPSHRVGQETQYF.

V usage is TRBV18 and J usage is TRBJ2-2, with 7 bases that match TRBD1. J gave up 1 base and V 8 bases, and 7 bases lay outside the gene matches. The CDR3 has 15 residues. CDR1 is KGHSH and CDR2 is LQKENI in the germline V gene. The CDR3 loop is CASTPTGKNTGELFF. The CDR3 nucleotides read TGTGCCAGCACCCCGACAGGGAAGAACACCGGGGAGCTGTTTTTT.

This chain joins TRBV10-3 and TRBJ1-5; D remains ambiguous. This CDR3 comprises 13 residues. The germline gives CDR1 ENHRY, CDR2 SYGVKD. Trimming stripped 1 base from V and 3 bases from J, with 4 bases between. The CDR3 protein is CAISEWPNQPQHF. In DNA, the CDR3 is TGTGCCATCAGTGAGTGGCCCAATCAGCCCCAGCATTTT.

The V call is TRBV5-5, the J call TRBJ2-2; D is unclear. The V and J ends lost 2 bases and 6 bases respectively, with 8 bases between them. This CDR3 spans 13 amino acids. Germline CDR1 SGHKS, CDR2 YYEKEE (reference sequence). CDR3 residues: CASSLRVPGELFF. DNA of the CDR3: TGTGCCAGCAGCTTACGGGTTCCCGGGGAGCTGTTTTTT.